Listed below are T cell receptor beta chains from one sample, sequenced in a study of CD8 T cells in Susac syndrome. Each CDR3 protein is one row after TCRdb ran MiXCR on the immunoSEQ multiplex PCR reads. The sample records about 110,000 distinct CDR3 sequences, 90% to 96% being singletons. Sequenced sample: CD4+ T cells from PBMCs. These receptor sequences come from a human donor in good health. The CDR3 runs from the conserved cysteine through the conserved F or W. The order of the fields is D gene, clone size, J gene, V gene, CDR3 length, CDR3 protein, CDR3 DNA. A D gene is named only where the DNA matches it firmly. Clone size is shown for a subset of rows, as once, few, many or a class of expanded clone.

TRBD1	NA	TRBJ1-5	TRBV29-1	15	CSAIIQGGSNQPQHF	TGCAGCGCCATCATACAGGGGGGGTCCAATCAGCCCCAGCATTTT
NA	once	TRBJ2-7	TRBV11-1	14	CASSLGLSGGEQYF	TGTGCCAGCAGCTTGGGACTTTCTGGCGGAGAGCAGTACTTC
NA	NA	TRBJ1-4	TRBV12-3/TRBV12-4	12	CASSLLRKKLFF	TGTGCCAGCAGTTTGTTGCGGAAAAAACTGTTTTTT
TRBD1	NA	TRBJ1-6	TRBV2	14	CASTLQGGNSPLHF	TGTGCCAGCACCCTACAGGGGGGTAATTCACCCCTCCACTTT
NA	NA	TRBJ2-2	TRBV9	16	CASSVRVGRRTGELFF	TGTGCCAGCAGCGTAAGAGTAGGGCGTCGTACCGGGGAGCTGTTTTTT
NA	NA	TRBJ2-7	TRBV9	15	CASSVGKAAWYEQYF	TGTGCCAGCAGCGTAGGGAAGGCGGCTTGGTACGAGCAGTACTTC
NA	NA	TRBJ2-3	TRBV3-1	14	CASGGSGVLDTQYF	TGTGCCAGCGGTGGCTCTGGTGTTCTGGATACGCAGTATTTT
TRBD1	NA	TRBJ1-2	TRBV2	14	CASSEQGARVGYTF	TGTGCCAGCAGCGAACAGGGGGCGCGGGTTGGCTACACCTTC
NA	NA	TRBJ1-1	TRBV3-1	14	CASSQDWSNTEAFF	TGTGCCAGCAGCCAAGACTGGTCGAACACTGAAGCTTTCTTT
TRBD1	NA	TRBJ1-2	TRBV20-1	15	CSAERSGQGNYGYTF	TGCAGTGCTGAGAGATCGGGACAGGGGAACTATGGCTACACCTTC
NA	NA	TRBJ2-3	TRBV5-1	15	CASSLDGIEADTQYF	TGCGCCAGCAGCTTGGATGGGATAGAGGCAGATACGCAGTATTTT
TRBD1	NA	TRBJ1-2	TRBV5-6	14	CASSLDRGRFGYTF	TGTGCCAGCAGCTTGGACAGGGGGCGGTTTGGCTACACCTTC
TRBD1	NA	TRBJ1-1	TRBV30	15	CAWDRTGLMNTEAFF	TGTGCCTGGGACAGGACAGGTTTAATGAACACTGAAGCTTTCTTT
TRBD1	NA	TRBJ2-7	TRBV6-2/TRBV6-3	16	CASRDSGTGISYEQYF	TGTGCCAGCAGGGACTCCGGGACAGGGATTAGCTACGAGCAGTACTTC
NA	once	TRBJ1-4	TRBV30	15	CAWSSRRTVNEKLFF	TGTGCCTGGAGTAGCCGCAGAACAGTAAATGAAAAACTGTTTTTT
NA	NA	TRBJ2-3	TRBV12-5	13	CASAPRGTDTQYF	TGTGCTAGTGCCCCCCGGGGCACAGATACGCAGTATTTT
NA	NA	TRBJ1-2	TRBV30	12	CAWSTGNYGYTF	TGTGCCTGGAGTACAGGAAACTATGGCTACACCTTC
TRBD2	NA	TRBJ2-7	TRBV18	14	CASSPSLAGYEQYF	TGTGCCAGCTCCCCTTCCCTAGCGGGCTACGAGCAGTACTTC
NA	NA	TRBJ2-7	TRBV5-1	12	CASSFQGYEQYF	TGCGCCAGCAGCTTCCAGGGGTACGAGCAGTACTTC
NA	NA	TRBJ1-2	TRBV24-1	14	CATSDSGGIGGYTF	TGTGCCACCAGTGATTCGGGGGGAATTGGTGGCTACACCTTC
NA	NA	TRBJ2-6	TRBV30	12	CAHGSGANVLTF	TGTGCCCACGGCTCTGGGGCCAACGTCCTGACTTTC
NA	NA	TRBJ2-5	TRBV13	17	CASSSISSRLEPETQYF	TGTGCCAGCAGCTCCATCTCCTCGCGCCTGGAACCGGAGACCCAGTACTTC
TRBD1	NA	TRBJ2-7	TRBV7-9	13	CASNQGQTYEQYF	TGTGCCAGCAACCAGGGACAGACCTACGAGCAGTACTTC
NA	NA	TRBJ2-7	TRBV6-5	16	CASSYSSSSRAYEQYF	TGTGCCAGCAGTTACTCGAGTTCTAGCCGGGCCTACGAGCAGTACTTC
TRBD1	NA	TRBJ2-1	TRBV2	13	CASTGTEYNEQFF	TGTGCCAGCACCGGGACAGAGTACAATGAGCAGTTCTTC
TRBD2	NA	TRBJ2-5	TRBV7-7	16	CASSLGLAGTQETQYF	TGTGCTAGCAGCTTAGGCCTAGCGGGGACTCAGGAGACCCAGTACTTC
NA	NA	TRBJ2-2	TRBV9	14	CASSVVGAAGELFF	TGTGCCAGCAGCGTAGTGGGGGCCGCCGGGGAGCTGTTTTTT
NA	NA	TRBJ2-4	TRBV7-9	12	CASSRDQNIQYF	TGTGCCAGCAGCCGCGACCAAAACATTCAGTACTTC
NA	NA	TRBJ1-1	TRBV6-5	14	CASTPPGRSTEAFF	TGTGCCAGCACCCCACCAGGGAGGAGCACTGAAGCTTTCTTT
TRBD2	NA	TRBJ2-1	TRBV6-2/TRBV6-3	17	CASSLNGLAGGYNEQFF	TGTGCCAGCAGCCTAAATGGCTTAGCGGGAGGGTACAATGAGCAGTTCTTC
TRBD2	NA	TRBJ2-4	TRBV19	17	CASSPGLAMRVKNIQYF	TGTGCCAGTAGTCCGGGACTAGCGATGAGAGTCAAAAACATTCAGTACTTC
NA	NA	TRBJ2-6	TRBV7-2	17	CASSFSGGSSGANVLTF	TGTGCCAGCAGTTTTAGTGGGGGGTCCTCTGGGGCCAACGTCCTGACTTTC
TRBD1	once	TRBJ2-5	TRBV5-5	14	CASSWGQLRETQYF	TGTGCCAGCAGTTGGGGACAGCTTAGGGAGACCCAGTACTTC
NA	NA	TRBJ2-3	TRBV18	14	CASSRTASTDTQYF	TGTGCCAGCTCAAGGACAGCGAGCACAGATACGCAGTATTTT
NA	NA	TRBJ1-5	TRBV5-1	14	CASSLNGANQPQHF	TGCGCCAGCAGCTTGAACGGGGCCAATCAGCCCCAGCATTTT
NA	NA	TRBJ1-2	TRBV28	12	CASSLASRQATF	TGTGCCAGCAGTTTAGCATCCCGACAGGCCACCTTC
NA	NA	TRBJ2-1	TRBV29-1	12	CSVGRGYNEQFF	TGCAGCGTTGGGAGGGGCTACAATGAGCAGTTCTTC
TRBD2	NA	TRBJ2-7	TRBV28	14	CASSSNGGAYEQYF	TGTGCCAGCAGTTCTAACGGGGGGGCCTACGAGCAGTACTTC
TRBD2	few	TRBJ2-7	TRBV29-1	12	CSVESSGYEQYF	TGCAGCGTTGAGTCTAGCGGCTACGAGCAGTACTTC
NA	NA	TRBJ2-2	TRBV4-1	15	CASSQAAVNTGELFF	TGCGCCAGCAGCCAAGCCGCAGTGAACACCGGGGAGCTGTTTTTT
NA	NA	TRBJ2-1	TRBV12-5	10	CASGSHEQFF	TGTGCTAGTGGTTCCCATGAGCAGTTCTTC
NA	NA	TRBJ2-7	TRBV7-3	13	CASSTYTSYEQYF	TGTGCCAGCAGCACCTATACCTCCTACGAGCAGTACTTC
NA	NA	TRBJ1-1	TRBV2	13	CASSRDMNTEAFF	TGTGCCAGCAGTCGGGACATGAACACTGAAGCTTTCTTT
NA	NA	TRBJ2-7	TRBV12-3/TRBV12-4	12	CASSYWGYEQYF	TGTGCCAGCAGCTATTGGGGCTACGAGCAGTACTTC
TRBD2	NA	TRBJ2-7	TRBV4-3	15	CASSAGLAGNYEQYF	TGCGCCAGCAGCGCGGGACTAGCGGGGAACTACGAGCAGTACTTC
TRBD2	NA	TRBJ2-5	TRBV7-2	15	CASSLGLAEQETQYF	TGTGCCAGCAGCTTAGGCCTAGCGGAACAAGAGACCCAGTACTTC